This T cell receptor beta chain emerged from a study of T cells in Graves' hyperthyroidism and ophthalmopathy. Trimming left V 4 bases short and J 7 bases short, with 10 bases between. Germline V gene lookup returns CDR1 SGHTA and CDR2 FQGNSA. The CDR3 totals 12 residues. RNA transcripts provided the source from which TCR beta CDR3 regions were amplified. HTBI primers were used for first-round RT-PCR of the TCR CDR3. A single record per CDR3 protein comes from TCRdb applying MiXCR to the multiplex PCR reads. The profile shows around 490,000 distinct CDR3 sequences, about 20% of them singletons. Sequencing was carried out using blood. This chain joins TRBV7-2 and TRBJ1-2, with no clear D. The TCR sequence derives from a man aged 40-49 years with Graves' ophthalmopathy. The CDR3 is CASSSDWFGYTF. For the CDR3, the DNA is TGTGCCAGCAGCTCCGACTGGTTTGGCTACACCTTC.